One sample yielded the 15 T cell receptor beta chains listed below, sequenced in a study of OX40 agonist ivuxolimab in advanced cancers. Clones were sequenced by immunoSEQ multiplex PCR, and TCRdb holds only the in-frame ones, with some missing. The sample contains around 100,000 clones, around nine tenths of which appear only once. The sequenced sample was CD4+ or CD8+ T cells sorted from blood, obtained in a trial of the OX40 agonist ivuxolimab. These receptors were collected from an adult with an advanced solid tumor such as melanoma, head and neck, liver or kidney cancer.

The CDR3 DNA is TGTGCCAGCAGTTACTCTGTGGGGGCCGGCGAGCAGTACTTC. Protein: CASSYSVGAGEQYF. The chain couples TRBV6-5 to TRBJ2-7, with TRBD1 as a possible D gene (6 bases). The CDR3 runs 14 residues. V lost 0 bases to trimming and J lost 6 bases, with 12 bases between them. Germline values: CDR1 MNHEY, CDR2 SVGAGI.

The chain couples TRBV9 to TRBJ2-2; D gene uncertain. The CDR3 has 16 amino acids. The V and J ends lost 1 base and 6 bases respectively, with 16 bases between them. CDR1 is SGDLS and CDR2 is YYNGEE in the germline V gene. The CDR3 coding sequence is TGTGCCAGCAGCGTATCTGTCGGTCAGGTCCCCGGGGAGCTGTTTTTT. Its translation: CASSVSVGQVPGELFF.

Of note for this clone: One end of the junction fails to match germline, which may point to a read error. This sample includes further DNA sequences coding for the same CDR3. The chain couples TRBV2 to TRBJ2-2; TRBD2 is a possible D gene (5 bases). Germline V CDR1 and CDR2: SNHLY, FYNNEI. The CDR3 loop spans 14 amino acids. CDR3 protein: CASGRALNTGELFF. CDR3 sequence (DNA): TGTGCCAGCGGGCGGGCCTTGAACACCGGGGAGTTGTTTTTT.

The sample holds one count of this clone. The chain carries TRBV6-1 and TRBJ2-7; no firm D call. Germline V gene lookup returns CDR1 MNHNS and CDR2 SASEGT. The CDR3 is made up of 13 amino acids. Trimming stripped 0 bases from V and 8 bases from J, with 11 bases between. The CDR3 DNA follows: TGTGCCAGCAGTGAAGCGGCCAGTCGGCAGCAGTACTTC. It codes for CASSEAASRQQYF.

V and J are TRBV18 and TRBJ2-4; weak D call: TRBD2 (6 bases). This CDR3 contains 15 residues. Germline loops: CDR1 KGHSH, CDR2 LQKENI. Trimming cost V 5 bases and J 11 bases, with 22 bases left between them. In nucleotides, the CDR3 is TGTGCCAGCTCAGTAGAGGACGGACTAACCGTTCTTCAGTACTTC. Protein product: CASSVEDGLTVLQYF.

The genes are TRBV18 and TRBJ2-1; no definite D call. Trimming pared 2 bases from V and 5 bases from J, leaving 7 bases between. This CDR3 spans 13 amino acids. Germline V gene sequence: CDR1 KGHSH, CDR2 LQKENI. CDR3 bases: TGTGCCAGCTCACCAACGAGAAACAATGAGCAGTTCTTC. This encodes CASSPTRNNEQFF.

The J gene is TRBJ2-3, the V gene TRBV27, with D perhaps given as TRBD1 or TRBD2 (5 bases each). The V gene lost 4 bases and the J gene lost 4 bases, with 18 bases spanning the gap. Germline CDR1 and CDR2: MNHEY and SMNVEV (reference sequence). This CDR3 region has 16 residues. The CDR3 reads CASSSGRVGLADTQYF. CDR3 sequence (DNA): TGTGCCAGCAGTTCAGGGAGAGTTGGATTGGCAGATACGCAGTATTTT.

The rearrangement uses TRBV7-8 and TRBJ1-3; TRBD1 aligns across 11 bases. CDR1 is SGHVS, CDR2 FQNEAQ, per germline. This CDR3 comprises 16 residues. Unmatched junction bases numbered 3, after V lost 5 bases and J lost 0 bases. CDR3 DNA: TGTGCCAGCAGCCGGGACAGGGGGGACTCTGGAAACACCATATATTTT. This sequence encodes CASSRDRGDSGNTIYF. Together with reference TRBV7-8 and TRBJ1-3, the CDR3 gives the full variable domain: GAGVSQSPRYKVAKRGQDVALRCDPISGHVSLFWYQQALGQGPEFLTYFQNEAQLDKSGLPSDRFFAERPEGSVSTLKIQRTQQEDSAVYLCASSRDRGDSGNTIYFGEGSWLTVV.

This rearrangement joins TRBV15 to TRBJ2-4; 8 nucleotides line up with TRBD2. This CDR3 region has 16 residues. Losses at the gene ends were 1 base for V and 1 base for J; bases not matched to a gene: 3. Germline V gene sequence: CDR1 LNHNV, CDR2 YYDKDF (reference sequence). The CDR3, as DNA: TGTGCCACCAGCAGAGGACGGGAGGGGGCCAAAAACATTCAGTACTTC. This sequence encodes CATSRGREGAKNIQYF.

This clone was seen a single time. The chain recombines TRBV5-8 with TRBJ2-1; 11 nucleotides match TRBD1. The germline gives CDR1 SGHTS, CDR2 YDEGEE. CDR3 length: 16 residues. The junction had 3 bases not matched to a gene; V was cut back by 2 bases and J by 2 bases. The chain's CDR3 is CASSLEGQGAYNEQFF. The CDR3 coding sequence is TGTGCCAGCAGCTTAGAGGGACAGGGGGCCTACAATGAGCAGTTCTTC.

CDR3 bases: TGTGCCAGCAGCGTAGGCCTAGCGGGAGGGGGGGAGACCCAGTACTTC. Its translation: CASSVGLAGGGETQYF. The chain recombines TRBV9 with TRBJ2-5, with TRBD2 matching over 12 bases. Losses at the gene ends were 0 bases for V and 5 bases for J; bases not matched to a gene: 5. There are 16 residues in the CDR3. Germline-derived CDR1 and CDR2 are SGDLS and YYNGEE.

The chain joins TRBV6-5 to TRBJ2-7; a weak D match, TRBD1 (5 bases). The CDR3 loop spans 14 amino acids. With 0 bases removed from V and 3 bases from J, the gap between germline ends came to 9 bases. Germline V gene data show CDR1 as MNHEY and CDR2 as SVGAGI. In nucleotides, the CDR3 is TGTGCCAGCAGTTACTCAGCAGGGAACTACGAGCAGTACTTC. It specifies CASSYSAGNYEQYF.

CDR3 in amino acids: CASRIYNEQFF. The CDR3 bases are TGTGCCAGCAGGATCTACAATGAGCAGTTCTTC. The chain uses TRBV2 and TRBJ2-1, with D unclear. The CDR3 has 11 amino acids. Deletions cut 6 bases from V and 3 bases from J, with 3 bases between. Germline assignment: CDR1 SNHLY and CDR2 FYNNEI.

The CDR3 reads CASSGRSGLALYEQYF. The CDR3 DNA follows: TGTGCCAGCAGCGGGCGTTCCGGACTAGCGCTCTACGAGCAGTACTTC. The chain joins TRBV9 to TRBJ2-7; 9 bases match TRBD2. This CDR3 is built from 16 residues. Germline V gene data show CDR1 as SGDLS and CDR2 as YYNGEE. V trimming: 3 bases; J trimming: 3 bases; junction bases outside the gene matches: 10.

This rearrangement joins TRBV7-9 to TRBJ2-4, with D hard to call. This CDR3 has 16 residues. CDR1 and CDR2 from the germline V gene are SEHNR and FQNEAQ (reference sequence). Deletions cut 3 bases from V and 0 bases from J, with 12 bases between. The CDR3 is CASSLADSLAKNIQYF. The CDR3 coding sequence is TGTGCCAGCAGCTTGGCGGATTCCTTAGCCAAAAACATTCAGTACTTC. Variable domain in full (rest from reference TRBV7-9 and TRBJ2-4): DTGVSQNPRHKITKRGQNVTFRCDPISEHNRLYWYRQTLGQGPEFLTYFQNEAQLEKSRLLSDRFSAERPKGSFSTLEIQRTEQGDSAMYLCASSLADSLAKNIQYFGAGTRLSVL.